The clone carrying this TCR beta chain was seen at least ten times. Its specificity is not known. An end of the junction differs from the germline gene, which may be a read error. The sample belongs to a study of T-cell memory formation after mild COVID-19. Study context: Clustering of TCRs was largely donor specific.

Amplification by 5'RACE using constant-segment primers produced TCR alpha and TCR beta cDNA libraries that carried sample barcodes and UMIs. MiXCR, applied by TCRdb to the 5' RACE reads, yields one record per CDR3 protein. The table includes under 300,000 distinct CDR3 sequences, 15% to 20% detected once. The germline gives CDR1 SSHAT, CDR2 FNYEAQ (reference sequence). This CDR3 region has 16 residues. The study's findings and limits: In second-wave clones peaking day 37, SARS-CoV-2 specificity remained unconfirmed. The CD4+ clones that contracted clustered mainly within CM and EM, and the CD8+ clones concentrated in EMRA.

Sequenced material: PBMCs or a T cell subset sorted from them (not recorded which). J is TRBJ1-4 and V is TRBV7-7, with D perhaps TRBD1 (6 bases). The receptor's source is a man between 18 and 29 years old who had mild COVID-19 (a few samples of this study predate the infection). Cell type and time point are not known. CDR3 region: CASSLGPGASNEKLFF. The CDR3 region has the DNA TGTGCTAGCAGCTTAGGTCCGGGGGCGAGTAATGAAAAACTGTTTTTT.